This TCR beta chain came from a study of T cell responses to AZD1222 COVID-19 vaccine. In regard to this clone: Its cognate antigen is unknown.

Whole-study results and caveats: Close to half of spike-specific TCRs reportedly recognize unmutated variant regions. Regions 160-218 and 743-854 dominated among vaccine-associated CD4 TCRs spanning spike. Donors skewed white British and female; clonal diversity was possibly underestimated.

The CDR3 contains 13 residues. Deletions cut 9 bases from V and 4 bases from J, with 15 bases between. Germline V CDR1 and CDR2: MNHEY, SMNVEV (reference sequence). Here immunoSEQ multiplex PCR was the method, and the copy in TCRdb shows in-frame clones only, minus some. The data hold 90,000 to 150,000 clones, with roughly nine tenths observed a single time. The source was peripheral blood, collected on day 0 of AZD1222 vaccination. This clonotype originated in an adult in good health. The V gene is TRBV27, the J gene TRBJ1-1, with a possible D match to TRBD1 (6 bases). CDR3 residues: CARLLQGGTEAFF. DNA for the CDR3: TGTGCCAGGTTACTACAGGGAGGCACTGAAGCTTTCTTT.